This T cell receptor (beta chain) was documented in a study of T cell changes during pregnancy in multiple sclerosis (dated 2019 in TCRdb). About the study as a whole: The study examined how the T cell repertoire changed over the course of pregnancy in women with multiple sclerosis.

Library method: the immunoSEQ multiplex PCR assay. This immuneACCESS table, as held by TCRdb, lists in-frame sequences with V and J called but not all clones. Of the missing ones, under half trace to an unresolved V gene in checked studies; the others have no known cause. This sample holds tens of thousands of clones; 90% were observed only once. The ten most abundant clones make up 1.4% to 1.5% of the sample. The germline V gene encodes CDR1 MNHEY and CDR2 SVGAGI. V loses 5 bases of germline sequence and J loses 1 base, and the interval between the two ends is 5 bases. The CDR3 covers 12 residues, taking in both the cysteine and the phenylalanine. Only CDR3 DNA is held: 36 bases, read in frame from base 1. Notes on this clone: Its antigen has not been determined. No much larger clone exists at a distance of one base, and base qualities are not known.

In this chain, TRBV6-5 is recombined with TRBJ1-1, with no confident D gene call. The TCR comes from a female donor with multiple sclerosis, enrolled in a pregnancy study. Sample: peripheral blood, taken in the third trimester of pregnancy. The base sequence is TGTGCCAGCAGTACATCGAACACTGAAGCTTTCTTT. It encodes CASSTSNTEAFF.